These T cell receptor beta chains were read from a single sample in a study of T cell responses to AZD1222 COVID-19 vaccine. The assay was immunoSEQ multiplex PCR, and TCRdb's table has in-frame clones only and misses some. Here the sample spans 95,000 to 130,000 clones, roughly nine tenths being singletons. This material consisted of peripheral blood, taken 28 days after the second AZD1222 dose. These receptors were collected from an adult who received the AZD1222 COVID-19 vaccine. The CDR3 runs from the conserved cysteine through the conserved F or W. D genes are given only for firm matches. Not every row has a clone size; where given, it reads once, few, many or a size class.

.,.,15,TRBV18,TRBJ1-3,TGTGCCAGCTCACCAGGCAGAGACTCTGGAAACACCATATATTTT,CASSPGRDSGNTIYF
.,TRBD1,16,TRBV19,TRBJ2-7,TGTGCCAGTAGTATAGGGACAGGGAGGAATTACTACGAGCAGTACTTC,CASSIGTGRNYYEQYF
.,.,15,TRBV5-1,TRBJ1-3,TGCGCCAGCAGCTTGGCGGTGGGGTATGGAAACACCATATATTTT,CASSLAVGYGNTIYF
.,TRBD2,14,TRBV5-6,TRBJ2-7,TGTGCCAGCAGCTTGGGACTAGCGGACTACGAGCAGTACTTC,CASSLGLADYEQYF
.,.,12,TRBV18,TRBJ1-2,TGTGCCAGCTCACCACGGGACTATGGCTACACCTTC,CASSPRDYGYTF
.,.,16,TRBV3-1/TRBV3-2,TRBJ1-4,TGTGCCAGCAGCCAAGTGGGAACAAGTCTGGATGAAAAACTGTTTTTT,CASSQVGTSLDEKLFF
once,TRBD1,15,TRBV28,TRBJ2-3,TGTGCCAGCAGTTTTAAGGACAGGGGGACAGATACGCAGTATTTT,CASSFKDRGTDTQYF
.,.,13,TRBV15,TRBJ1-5,TGTGCCACCAGCAGTGAGGTCAATCAGCCCCAGCATTTT,CATSSEVNQPQHF
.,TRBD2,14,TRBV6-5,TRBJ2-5,TGTGCCAGCAGTTACCCGGGAGGCCAAGAGACCCAGTACTTC,CASSYPGGQETQYF
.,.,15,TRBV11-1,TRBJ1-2,TGTGCCAGCAGCAATCAGGGGAGGGAGACCTATGGCTACACCTTC,CASSNQGRETYGYTF